This T cell receptor beta chain is from a study of PD-L1 blockade in urothelial cancer. Across the study: Patients started atezolizumab around 2014, 1,200 mg intravenously every 3 weeks. Researchers found blood samples held a median of roughly 140,000 T cells.

The time point is: peripheral blood 6 weeks after treatment start. Per-patient samples, pretreatment and on-treatment, numbered 1 to 8. Added to each PCR by spiking were synthetic TCR analog templates. TCRdb's table, derived via immunoSEQ multiplex PCR, lists solely in-frame clones and lacks some. The table has about 110,000 clones, 80% to 95% seen once. The CDR3 length is 14 residues. Per germline, CDR1 LNHDA and CDR2 SQIVND (reference sequence). V was shortened by 6 bases and J by 5 bases, with 16 bases between the two germline ends. This sequence originates from a man in his sixties with urothelial cancer. Sequencing was performed on PBMCs, taken around atezolizumab (anti-PD-L1) treatment. The chain is built from TRBV19 and TRBJ1-1; the D gene is possibly TRBD1 (6 bases). CDR3 nucleotide sequence: TGTGCCAGTAGGGAACAGGGAGGGGGTACTGAAGCTTTCTTT. It specifies CASREQGGGTEAFF.